This is a list of T cell receptor beta chains from one sample in a study of blood T cell repertoires in COVID-19. Sequencing was performed with immunoSEQ multiplex PCR; in TCRdb, only in-frame clones are kept and a portion is missing. The sample records approximately 35,000 clones, approximately 82% being singletons. The source material was peripheral blood. The receptors here all came from a human donor in a cohort sampled during active COVID-19. Each CDR3 is given with its conserved first and last residue. D genes are given only for firm matches. Clone size appears in some rows only: once, few, many, or a class for an expanded clone.

J gene	D gene	V gene	clone size	CDR3 DNA	CDR3 protein
TRBJ2-3	TRBD2	TRBV24-1	NA	TGTGCCACCAGTGATTTTACTAGCGGGGGCACAGATACGCAGTATTTT	CATSDFTSGGTDTQYF
TRBJ1-6	NA	TRBV11-1	NA	TGTGCCAGCACCATGTTTATAGATTCACCCCTCCACTTT	CASTMFIDSPLHF
TRBJ2-2	NA	TRBV6-5	NA	TGTGCCAGCACTCTCACAGGGACCGGGGAGCTGTTTTTT	CASTLTGTGELFF
TRBJ2-5	NA	TRBV12-3/TRBV12-4	NA	TGTGCCAGCAGGATGACAAGGGGAGAGACCCAGTACTTC	CASRMTRGETQYF
TRBJ2-4	TRBD1	TRBV5-1	NA	TGCGCCAGCAGCCCCCAGCCCGGGACAGAATTAGGAAACATTCAGTACTTC	CASSPQPGTELGNIQYF
TRBJ1-4	NA	TRBV13	NA	TGTGCCAGCAGCTTAGGGGGAGGGCCAGATGAAAAACTGTTTTTT	CASSLGGGPDEKLFF
TRBJ1-1	NA	TRBV10-2	NA	TGCGCCAGCAGTGATCGTGTAGGACTAAGTGAAGCTTTCTTT	CASSDRVGLSEAFF
TRBJ2-1	TRBD1	TRBV12-5	NA	TGTGCTAGTGGCTCCGGGACAGGCCTATACAATGAGCAGTTCTTC	CASGSGTGLYNEQFF
TRBJ1-2	TRBD1	TRBV2	NA	TGTGCCAGCAGTGTGGGACAGGGAAATGGCTACACCTTC	CASSVGQGNGYTF
TRBJ1-6	TRBD1	TRBV5-4	NA	TGTGCCAGCAGCTACACAGGGGACAATTCACCCCTCCACTTT	CASSYTGDNSPLHF
TRBJ2-3	TRBD2	TRBV27	NA	TGTGCCAGCAGTTTCCCCCGTAGCGGGGGGGCGGGCACAGATACGCAGTATTTT	CASSFPRSGGAGTDTQYF
TRBJ2-3	TRBD1	TRBV18	NA	TGTGCCAGCTCACCTCACAGGGGGCGCGACAGCACAGATACGCAGTATTTT	CASSPHRGRDSTDTQYF
TRBJ1-1	NA	TRBV6-6	NA	TGTGCCAGCAGTGACCAGGGGAACACTGAAGCTTTCTTT	CASSDQGNTEAFF
TRBJ2-1	NA	TRBV18	NA	TGTGCCAGCTCACCACCGGGACTCATGAATGAGCAGTTCTTC	CASSPPGLMNEQFF
TRBJ1-2	NA	TRBV11-2	NA	TGTGCCAGCAGCTCCCAGGGTTCCTATGGCTACACCTTC	CASSSQGSYGYTF
TRBJ2-7	NA	TRBV7-9	once	TGTGCCAGCAGCTATAGCGGCCCTTGGGACGAGCAGTACTTC	CASSYSGPWDEQYF
TRBJ2-7	TRBD1	TRBV27	NA	TGTGCCAGCAGTCGACAGGGATTGAACGAGCAGTACTTC	CASSRQGLNEQYF
TRBJ2-7	NA	TRBV14	NA	TGTGCCACGGGGGACTCCTACGAGCAGTACTTC	CATGDSYEQYF